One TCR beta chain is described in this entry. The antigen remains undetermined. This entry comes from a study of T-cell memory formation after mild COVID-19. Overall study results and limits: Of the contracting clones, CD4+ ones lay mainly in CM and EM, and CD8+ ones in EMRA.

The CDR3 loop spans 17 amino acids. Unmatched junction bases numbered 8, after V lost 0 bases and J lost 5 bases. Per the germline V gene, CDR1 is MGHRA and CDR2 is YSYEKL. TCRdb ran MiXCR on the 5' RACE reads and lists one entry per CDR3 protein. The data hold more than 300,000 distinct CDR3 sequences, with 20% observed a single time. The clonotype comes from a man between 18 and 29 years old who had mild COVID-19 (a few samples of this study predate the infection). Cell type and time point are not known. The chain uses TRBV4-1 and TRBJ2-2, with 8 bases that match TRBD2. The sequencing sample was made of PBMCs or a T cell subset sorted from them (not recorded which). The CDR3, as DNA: TGCGCCAGCAGCCAAGATCCGGGCGGGGGGATTACCGGGGAGCTGTTTTTT. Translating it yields CASSQDPGGGITGELFF.